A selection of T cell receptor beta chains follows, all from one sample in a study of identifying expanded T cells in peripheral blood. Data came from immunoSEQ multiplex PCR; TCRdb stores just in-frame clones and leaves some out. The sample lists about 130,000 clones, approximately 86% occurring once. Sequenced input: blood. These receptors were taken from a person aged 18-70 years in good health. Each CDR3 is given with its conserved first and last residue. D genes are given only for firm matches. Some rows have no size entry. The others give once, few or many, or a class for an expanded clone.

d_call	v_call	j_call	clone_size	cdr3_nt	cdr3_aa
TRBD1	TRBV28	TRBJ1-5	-	TGTGCCAGCAGCCTGACTCCCCACAGGGGGATAAGCAATCAGCCCCAGCATTTT	CASSLTPHRGISNQPQHF
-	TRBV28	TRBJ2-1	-	TGTGCCAGCAGCTCCGGACCAGACAATGAGCAGTTCTTC	CASSSGPDNEQFF
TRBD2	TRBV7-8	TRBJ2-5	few	TGTGCCAGCAGCTTCGCCTTCTCCGGGACTAGCGGGGGGGCCTTAGAGACCCAGTACTTC	CASSFAFSGTSGGALETQYF
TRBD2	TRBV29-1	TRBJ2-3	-	TGCAGCCCTGGGGGGGGGACAGATACGCAGTATTTT	CSPGGGTDTQYF
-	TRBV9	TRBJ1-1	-	TGTGCCAGCAGCCCAAGAGGGGTATTGAACACTGAAGCTTTCTTT	CASSPRGVLNTEAFF
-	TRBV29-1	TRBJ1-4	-	TGCAGCGGCCGGCCGGATAATGAAAAACTGTTTTTT	CSGRPDNEKLFF
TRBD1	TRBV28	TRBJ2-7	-	TGTGCCAGCAGAGCCGGGACAGGGACAGACGAGCAGTACTTC	CASRAGTGTDEQYF
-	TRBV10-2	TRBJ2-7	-	TGCGCCAGCAAAACGGCAGGGGACTACTACGAGCAGTACTTC	CASKTAGDYYEQYF
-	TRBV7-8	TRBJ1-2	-	TGTGCCAGCAGCTTAGACCCAGGTCGGCCTGGTGGCTACACCTTC	CASSLDPGRPGGYTF
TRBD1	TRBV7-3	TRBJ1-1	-	TGTGCCAGCAGCTTGGGACAGATCACTGAAGCTTTCTTT	CASSLGQITEAFF
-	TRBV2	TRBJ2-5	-	TGTGCCAGCGAGATCCGAGAGACCCAGTACTTC	CASEIRETQYF
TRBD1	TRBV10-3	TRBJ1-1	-	TGTGCCATCAAAGGAGACAGGGGAGCTTTCTTT	CAIKGDRGAFF
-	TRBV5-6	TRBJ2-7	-	TGTGCCAGCAGCTTGGGATGGAGGGTGCACGAGCAGTACTTC	CASSLGWRVHEQYF
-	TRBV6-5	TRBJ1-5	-	TGTGCCAGCAGTTACAATACAGAACAGCCCCAGCATTTT	CASSYNTEQPQHF
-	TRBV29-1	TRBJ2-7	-	TGCAGCGTTGCGCGGACCTCCTACGAGCAGTACTTC	CSVARTSYEQYF
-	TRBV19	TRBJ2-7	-	TGTGCCAGTAAAGAAAACGGGGTCGTCGAGCAGTACTTC	CASKENGVVEQYF
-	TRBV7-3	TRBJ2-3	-	TGTGCCAGCAGCCTCAGCGGGCGAAGCACAGATACGCAGTATTTT	CASSLSGRSTDTQYF
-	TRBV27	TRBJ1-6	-	TGTGCCAGCAGCAAGGACCCCTGGGGTTCACCCCTCCACTTT	CASSKDPWGSPLHF
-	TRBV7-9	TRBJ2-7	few	TGTGCCAGCAGCTTAGCGCCGGGAGACCACTACGAGCAGTACTTC	CASSLAPGDHYEQYF
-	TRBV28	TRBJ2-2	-	TGTGCCAGCAGTTTACGGGATTGGTTGGCCGGGGAGCTGTTTTTT	CASSLRDWLAGELFF
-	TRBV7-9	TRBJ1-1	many	TGTGCCAGCAGCTTAGATTTTGAAGCTTTCTTT	CASSLDFEAFF
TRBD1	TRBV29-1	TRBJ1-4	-	TGCAGCGTTGGGGAGGGGGCGAGTGAAAAACTGTTTTTT	CSVGEGASEKLFF
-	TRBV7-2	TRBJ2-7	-	TGTGCCAGCAGCTTAGACCGGTCCTACGAGCAGTACTTC	CASSLDRSYEQYF
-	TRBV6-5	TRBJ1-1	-	TGTGCCAGCATTAAAATGGGGGGCAACACTGAAGCTTTCTTT	CASIKMGGNTEAFF
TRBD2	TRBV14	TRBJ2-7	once	TGTGCCAGCAGCCGAGTCCAGCGGGGGTTGACCTACGAGCAGTACTTC	CASSRVQRGLTYEQYF
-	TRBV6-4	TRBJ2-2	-	TGTGCCAGCAAGGAAGTCGCGAACACCGGGGAGCTGTTTTTT	CASKEVANTGELFF